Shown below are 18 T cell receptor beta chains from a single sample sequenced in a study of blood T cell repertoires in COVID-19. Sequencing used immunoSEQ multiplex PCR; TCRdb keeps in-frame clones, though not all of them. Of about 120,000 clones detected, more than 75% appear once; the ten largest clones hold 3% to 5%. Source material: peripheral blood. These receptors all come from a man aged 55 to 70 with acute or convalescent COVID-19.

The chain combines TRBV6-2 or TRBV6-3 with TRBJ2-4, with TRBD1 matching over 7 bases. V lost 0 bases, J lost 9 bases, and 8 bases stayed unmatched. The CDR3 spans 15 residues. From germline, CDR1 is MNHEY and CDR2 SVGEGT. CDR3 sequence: CASSYSRTGFPIQYF. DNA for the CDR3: TGTGCCAGCAGTTACTCGAGGACAGGTTTTCCCATTCAGTACTTC.

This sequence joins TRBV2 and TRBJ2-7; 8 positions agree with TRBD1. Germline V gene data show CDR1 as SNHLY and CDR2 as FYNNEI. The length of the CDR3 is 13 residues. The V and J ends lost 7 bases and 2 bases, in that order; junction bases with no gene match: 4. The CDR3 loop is CASTSTGAYEQYF. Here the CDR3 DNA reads TGTGCCAGCACGTCGACAGGGGCCTACGAGCAGTACTTC.

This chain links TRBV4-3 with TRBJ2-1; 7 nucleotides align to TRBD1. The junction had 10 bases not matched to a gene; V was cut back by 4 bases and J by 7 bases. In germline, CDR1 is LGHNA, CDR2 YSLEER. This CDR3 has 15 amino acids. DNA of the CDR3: TGCGCCAGCAGCCTACAGGGGCGCGCGTTAAATGAGCAGTTCTTC. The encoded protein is CASSLQGRALNEQFF.

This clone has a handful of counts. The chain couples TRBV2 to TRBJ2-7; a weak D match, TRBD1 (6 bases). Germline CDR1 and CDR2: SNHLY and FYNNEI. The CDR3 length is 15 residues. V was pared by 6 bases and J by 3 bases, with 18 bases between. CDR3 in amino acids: CASRDPGARYYEQYF. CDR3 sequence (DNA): TGTGCCAGCAGGGACCCAGGGGCTAGGTACTACGAGCAGTACTTC.

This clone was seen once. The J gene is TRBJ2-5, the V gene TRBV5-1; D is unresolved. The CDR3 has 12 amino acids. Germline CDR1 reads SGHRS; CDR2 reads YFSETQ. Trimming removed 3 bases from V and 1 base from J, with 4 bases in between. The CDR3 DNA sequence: TGCGCCAGCAGCTCCTCCCAAGAGACCCAGTACTTC. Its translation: CASSSSQETQYF.

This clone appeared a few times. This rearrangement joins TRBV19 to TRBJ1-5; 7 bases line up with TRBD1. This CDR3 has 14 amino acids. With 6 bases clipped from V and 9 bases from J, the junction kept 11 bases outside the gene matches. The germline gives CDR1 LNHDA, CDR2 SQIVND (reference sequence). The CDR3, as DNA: TGTGCCAGTAGCTTACAGGGGCCCTGGGGGCCCCAGCATTTT. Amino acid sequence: CASSLQGPWGPQHF.

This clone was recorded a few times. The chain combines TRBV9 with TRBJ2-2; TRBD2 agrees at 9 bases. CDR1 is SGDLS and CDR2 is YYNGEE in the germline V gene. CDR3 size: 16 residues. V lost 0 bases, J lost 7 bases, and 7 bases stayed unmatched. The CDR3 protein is CASSVAAGGPGGELFF. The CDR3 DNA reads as TGTGCCAGCAGCGTAGCGGCGGGAGGGCCCGGCGGGGAGCTGTTTTTT.

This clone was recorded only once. CDR3 residues: CASSVTGVNTGELFF. Written as DNA, the CDR3 is TGTGCCAGCAGCGTGACAGGGGTTAACACCGGGGAGCTGTTTTTT. V and J are TRBV5-4 and TRBJ2-2; 8 positions match TRBD1. This CDR3 contains 15 residues. V shed 4 bases and J 2 bases; nucleotides not matched to a gene: 4. Germline V gene lookup returns CDR1 SGHNT and CDR2 YYREEE (reference sequence).

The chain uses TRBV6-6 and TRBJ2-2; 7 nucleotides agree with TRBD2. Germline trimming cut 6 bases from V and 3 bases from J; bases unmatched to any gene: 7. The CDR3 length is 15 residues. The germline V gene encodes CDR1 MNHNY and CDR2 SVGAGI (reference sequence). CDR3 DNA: TGTGCCAGCAGCCTCAGCGGGGCTTACACCGGGGAGCTGTTTTTT. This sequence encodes CASSLSGAYTGELFF.

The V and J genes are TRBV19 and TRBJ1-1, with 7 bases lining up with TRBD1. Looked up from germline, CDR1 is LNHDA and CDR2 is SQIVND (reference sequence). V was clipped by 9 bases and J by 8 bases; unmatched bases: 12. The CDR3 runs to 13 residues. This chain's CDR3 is CASQRGDRAEAFF. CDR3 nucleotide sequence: TGTGCCAGCCAAAGAGGCGACAGGGCGGAAGCTTTCTTT.

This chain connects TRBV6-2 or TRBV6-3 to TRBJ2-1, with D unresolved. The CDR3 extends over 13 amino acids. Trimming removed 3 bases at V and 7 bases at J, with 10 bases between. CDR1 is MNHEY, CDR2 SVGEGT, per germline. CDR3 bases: TGTGCCAGCAGTTATATGGAACAGAATGAGCAGTTCTTC. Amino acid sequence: CASSYMEQNEQFF.

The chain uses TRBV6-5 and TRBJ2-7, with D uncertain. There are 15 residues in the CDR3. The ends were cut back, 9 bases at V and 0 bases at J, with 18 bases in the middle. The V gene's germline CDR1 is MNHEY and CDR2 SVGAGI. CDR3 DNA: TGTGCCAGTACCGAGAGGTTAGGTTCCTCCTACGAGCAGTACTTC. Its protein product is CASTERLGSSYEQYF.

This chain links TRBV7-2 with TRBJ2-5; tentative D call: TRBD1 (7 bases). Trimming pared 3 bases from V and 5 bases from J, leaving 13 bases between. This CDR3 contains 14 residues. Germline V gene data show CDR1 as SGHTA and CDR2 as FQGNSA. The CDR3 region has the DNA TGTGCCAGCAGCTTGAATGCAGGGGGGGAGACCCAGTACTTC. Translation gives CASSLNAGGETQYF.

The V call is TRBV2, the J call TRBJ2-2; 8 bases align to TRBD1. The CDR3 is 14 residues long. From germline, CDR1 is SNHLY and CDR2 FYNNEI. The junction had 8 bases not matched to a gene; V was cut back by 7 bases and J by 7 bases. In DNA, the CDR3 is TGTGCCAGCAAACCGGACAGGGAAGTCGGGGAGCTGTTTTTT. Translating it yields CASKPDREVGELFF. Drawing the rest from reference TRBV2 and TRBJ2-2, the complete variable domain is EPEVTQTPSHQVTQMGQEVILRCVPISNHLYFYWYRQILGQKVEFLVSFYNNEISEKSEIFDDQFSVERPDGSNFTLKIRSTKLEDSAMYFCASKPDREVGELFFGEGSRLTVL.

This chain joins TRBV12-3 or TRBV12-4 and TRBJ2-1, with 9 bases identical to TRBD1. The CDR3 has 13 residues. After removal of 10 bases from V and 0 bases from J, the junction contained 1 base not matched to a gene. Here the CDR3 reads CAIQGASYNEQFF. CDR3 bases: TGTGCCATACAGGGGGCCTCCTACAATGAGCAGTTCTTC.

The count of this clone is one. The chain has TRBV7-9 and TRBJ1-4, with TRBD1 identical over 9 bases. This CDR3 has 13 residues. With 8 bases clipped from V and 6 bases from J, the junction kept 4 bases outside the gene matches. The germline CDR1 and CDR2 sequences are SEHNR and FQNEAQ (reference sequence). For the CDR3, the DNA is TGTGCCAGCCGGGGACAGGGACATGAAAAACTGTTTTTT. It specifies CASRGQGHEKLFF.

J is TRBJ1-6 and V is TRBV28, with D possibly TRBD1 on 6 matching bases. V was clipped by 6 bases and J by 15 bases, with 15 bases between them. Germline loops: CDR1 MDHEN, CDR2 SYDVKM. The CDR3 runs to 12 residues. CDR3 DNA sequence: TGTGCCAGCAGCCAACTTACAGGGCTCCTCCACTTT. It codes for CASSQLTGLLHF.

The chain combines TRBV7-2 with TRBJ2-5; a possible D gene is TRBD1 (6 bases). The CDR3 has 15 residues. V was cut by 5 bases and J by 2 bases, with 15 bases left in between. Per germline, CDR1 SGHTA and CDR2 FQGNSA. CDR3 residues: CASSIGTQMQETQYF. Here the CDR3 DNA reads TGTGCCAGCAGCATCGGGACACAAATGCAAGAGACCCAGTACTTC.